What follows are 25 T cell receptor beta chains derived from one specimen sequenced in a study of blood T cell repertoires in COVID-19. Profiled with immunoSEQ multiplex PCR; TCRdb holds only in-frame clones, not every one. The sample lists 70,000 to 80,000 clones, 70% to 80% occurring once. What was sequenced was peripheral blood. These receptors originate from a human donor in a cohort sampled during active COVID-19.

The CDR3, as DNA: TGTGCCAGCAGCTTATATCACAGAACTCCGAGTCAGCCCCAGCATTTT. This encodes CASSLYHRTPSQPQHF. The rearrangement uses TRBV7-2 and TRBJ1-5; no definite D call. Trimming removed 2 bases at V and 6 bases at J, with 17 bases between. The germline V gene encodes CDR1 SGHTA and CDR2 FQGNSA. The CDR3 totals 16 residues.

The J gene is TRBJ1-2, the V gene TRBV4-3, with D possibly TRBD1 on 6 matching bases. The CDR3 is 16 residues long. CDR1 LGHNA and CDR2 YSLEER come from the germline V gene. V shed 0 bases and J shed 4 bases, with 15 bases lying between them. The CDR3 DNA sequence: TGCGCCAGCAGCCAAGATACCTGGGGGCTCGGCTATGGCTACACCTTC. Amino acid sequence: CASSQDTWGLGYGYTF.

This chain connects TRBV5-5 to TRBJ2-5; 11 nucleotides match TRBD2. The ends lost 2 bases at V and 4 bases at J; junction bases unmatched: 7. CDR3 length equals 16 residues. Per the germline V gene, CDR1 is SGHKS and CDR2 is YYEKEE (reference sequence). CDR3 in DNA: TGTGCCAGCAGCTTTGTAGCGGGGGGGCCGGCAGAGACCCAGTACTTC. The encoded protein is CASSFVAGGPAETQYF.

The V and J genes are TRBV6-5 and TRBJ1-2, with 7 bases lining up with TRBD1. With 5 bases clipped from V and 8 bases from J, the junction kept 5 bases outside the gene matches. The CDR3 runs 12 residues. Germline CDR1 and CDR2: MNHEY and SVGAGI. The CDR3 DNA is TGTGCCAGCAGTAGACAGGGAACGGGCTACACCTTC. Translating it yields CASSRQGTGYTF.

The CDR3 DNA reads TGTGCCAGCAGTTACCCCCCCCGCCGGAGCTCCTACAATGAGCAGTTCTTC. Amino acids: CASSYPPRRSSYNEQFF. The chain is built from TRBV27 and TRBJ2-1; D unresolved. This CDR3 is 17 amino acids long. Germline V gene data show CDR1 as MNHEY and CDR2 as SMNVEV (reference sequence). The V and J ends lost 4 bases and 0 bases respectively, with 16 bases between them.

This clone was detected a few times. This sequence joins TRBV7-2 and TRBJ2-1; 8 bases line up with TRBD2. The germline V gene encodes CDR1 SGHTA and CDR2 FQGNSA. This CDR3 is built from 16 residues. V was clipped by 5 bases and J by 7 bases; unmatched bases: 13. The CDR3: CASSHGGGTRFNEQFF. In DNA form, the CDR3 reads TGTGCCAGCAGCCACGGGGGCGGGACTAGGTTTAATGAGCAGTTCTTC.

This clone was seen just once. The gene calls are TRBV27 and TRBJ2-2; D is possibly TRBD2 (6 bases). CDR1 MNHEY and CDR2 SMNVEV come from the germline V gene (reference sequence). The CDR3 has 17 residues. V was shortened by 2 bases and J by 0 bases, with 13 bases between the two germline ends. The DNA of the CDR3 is TGTGCCAGCAGTTTAGGTTTACGGGGGACGAACACCGGGGAGCTGTTTTTT. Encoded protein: CASSLGLRGTNTGELFF.

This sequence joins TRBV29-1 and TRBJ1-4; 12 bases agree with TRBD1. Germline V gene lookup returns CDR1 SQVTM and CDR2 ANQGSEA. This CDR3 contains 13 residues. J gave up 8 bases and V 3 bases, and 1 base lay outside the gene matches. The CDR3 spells CSVEGTGGEKLFF. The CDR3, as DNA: TGCAGCGTTGAGGGGACAGGGGGCGAAAAACTGTTTTTT.

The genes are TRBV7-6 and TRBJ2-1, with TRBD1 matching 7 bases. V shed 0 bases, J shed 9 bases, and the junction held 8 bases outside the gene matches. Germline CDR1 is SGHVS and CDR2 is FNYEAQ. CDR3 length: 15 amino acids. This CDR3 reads CASSLAGTGVGEQFF. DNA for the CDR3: TGTGCCAGCAGCTTAGCGGGTACAGGGGTAGGTGAGCAGTTCTTC.

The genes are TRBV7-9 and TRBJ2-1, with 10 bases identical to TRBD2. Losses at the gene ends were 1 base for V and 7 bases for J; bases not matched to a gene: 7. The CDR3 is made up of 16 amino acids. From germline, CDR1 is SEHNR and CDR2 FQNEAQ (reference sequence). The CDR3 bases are TGTGCCAGCAGCTTAGTCAGCGGGGGGGCCAGGAATGAGCAGTTCTTC. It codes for CASSLVSGGARNEQFF.

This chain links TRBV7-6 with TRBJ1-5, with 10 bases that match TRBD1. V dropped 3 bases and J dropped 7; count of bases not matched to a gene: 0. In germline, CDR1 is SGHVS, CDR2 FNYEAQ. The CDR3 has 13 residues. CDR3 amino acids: CASSLDRGQPQHF. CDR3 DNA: TGTGCCAGCAGCTTGGACAGGGGGCAGCCCCAGCATTTT.

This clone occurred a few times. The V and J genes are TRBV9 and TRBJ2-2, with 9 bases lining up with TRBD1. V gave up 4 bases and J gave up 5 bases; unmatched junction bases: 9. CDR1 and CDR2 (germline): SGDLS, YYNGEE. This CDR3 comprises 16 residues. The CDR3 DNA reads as TGTGCCAGCAGCCCTACGGACAGGGGTTTTACCGGGGAGCTGTTTTTT. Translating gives CASSPTDRGFTGELFF.

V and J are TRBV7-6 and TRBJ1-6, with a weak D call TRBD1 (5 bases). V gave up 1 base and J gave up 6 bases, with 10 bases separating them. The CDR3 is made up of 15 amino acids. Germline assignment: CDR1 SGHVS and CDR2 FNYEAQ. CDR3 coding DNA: TGTGCCAGCAGCTTAGAATGGGGGGGTAATTCACCCCTCCACTTT. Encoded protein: CASSLEWGGNSPLHF.

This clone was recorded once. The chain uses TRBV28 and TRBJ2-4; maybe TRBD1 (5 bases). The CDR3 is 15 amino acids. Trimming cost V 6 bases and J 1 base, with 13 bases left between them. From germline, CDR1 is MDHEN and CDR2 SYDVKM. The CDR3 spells CASSQPGPAKNIQYF. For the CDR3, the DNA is TGTGCCAGCAGCCAGCCAGGGCCGGCCAAAAACATTCAGTACTTC.

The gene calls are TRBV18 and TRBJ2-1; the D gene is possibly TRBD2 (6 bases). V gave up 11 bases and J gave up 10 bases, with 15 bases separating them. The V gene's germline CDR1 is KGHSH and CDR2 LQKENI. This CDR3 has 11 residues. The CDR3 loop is CACRRGREQFF. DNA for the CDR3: TGTGCCTGCCGGCGGGGCAGAGAGCAGTTCTTC.

This CDR3 is CASSPRQAGTEAFF. The CDR3 DNA follows: TGCGCCAGCAGCCCCCGACAGGCAGGCACTGAAGCTTTCTTT. The chain joins TRBV5-1 to TRBJ1-1, with a tentative D call TRBD1 (6 bases). The V end lost 4 bases, the J end lost 4 bases, and 14 bases lay between the germline ends. Germline V gene sequence: CDR1 SGHRS, CDR2 YFSETQ. CDR3 length: 14 amino acids.

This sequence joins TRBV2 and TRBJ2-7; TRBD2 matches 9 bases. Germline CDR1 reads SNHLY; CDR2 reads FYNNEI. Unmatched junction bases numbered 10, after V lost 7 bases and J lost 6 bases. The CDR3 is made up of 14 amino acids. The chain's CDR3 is CASKEAGGPGEQYV. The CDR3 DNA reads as TGTGCCAGCAAGGAGGCGGGAGGGCCCGGCGAGCAGTACGTC.

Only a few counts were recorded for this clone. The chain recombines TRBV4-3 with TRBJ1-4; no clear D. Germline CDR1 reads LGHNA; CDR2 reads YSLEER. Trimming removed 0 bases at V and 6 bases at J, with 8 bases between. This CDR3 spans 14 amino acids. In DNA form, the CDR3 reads TGCGCCAGCAGCCAAGAAGAGGGTGATGAAAAACTGTTTTTT. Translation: CASSQEEGDEKLFF.

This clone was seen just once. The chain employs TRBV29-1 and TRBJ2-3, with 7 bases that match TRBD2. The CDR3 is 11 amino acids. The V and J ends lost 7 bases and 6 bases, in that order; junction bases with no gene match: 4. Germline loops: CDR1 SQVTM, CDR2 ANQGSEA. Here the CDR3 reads CSAMGGDTQYF. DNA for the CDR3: TGCAGCGCCATGGGAGGGGATACGCAGTATTTT.

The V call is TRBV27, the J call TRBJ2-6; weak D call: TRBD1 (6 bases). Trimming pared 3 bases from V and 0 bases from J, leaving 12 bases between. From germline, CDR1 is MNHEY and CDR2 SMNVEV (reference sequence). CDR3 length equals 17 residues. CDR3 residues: CASSFRQASSGANVLTF. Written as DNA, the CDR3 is TGTGCCAGCAGTTTCCGACAGGCAAGCTCTGGGGCCAACGTCCTGACTTTC.

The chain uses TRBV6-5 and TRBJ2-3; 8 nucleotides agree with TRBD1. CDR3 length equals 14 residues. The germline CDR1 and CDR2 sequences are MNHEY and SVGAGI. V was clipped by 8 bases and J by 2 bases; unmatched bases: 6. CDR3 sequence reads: CASRPGQVTDTQYF. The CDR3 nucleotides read TGTGCCAGCCGGCCGGGACAGGTCACAGATACGCAGTATTTT.

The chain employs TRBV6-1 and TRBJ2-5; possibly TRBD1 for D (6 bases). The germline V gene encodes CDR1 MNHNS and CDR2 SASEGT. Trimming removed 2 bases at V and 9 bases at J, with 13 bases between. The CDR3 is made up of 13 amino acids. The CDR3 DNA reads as TGTGCCAGCAGTGAAATGGGGGCGGAGGCCCAGTACTTC. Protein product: CASSEMGAEAQYF.

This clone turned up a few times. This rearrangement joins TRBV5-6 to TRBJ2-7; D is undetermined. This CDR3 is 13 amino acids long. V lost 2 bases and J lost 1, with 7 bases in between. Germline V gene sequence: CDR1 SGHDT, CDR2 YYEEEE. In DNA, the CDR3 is TGTGCCAGCAGCTTCGCACAGTCCTACGAGCAGTACTTC. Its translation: CASSFAQSYEQYF.

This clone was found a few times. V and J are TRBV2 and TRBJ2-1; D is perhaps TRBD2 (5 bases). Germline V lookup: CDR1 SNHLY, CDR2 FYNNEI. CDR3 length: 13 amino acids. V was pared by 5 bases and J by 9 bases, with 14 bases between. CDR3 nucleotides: TGTGCCAGCAGTCTAATATCGGGGATTGAGCAGTTCTTC. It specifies CASSLISGIEQFF.

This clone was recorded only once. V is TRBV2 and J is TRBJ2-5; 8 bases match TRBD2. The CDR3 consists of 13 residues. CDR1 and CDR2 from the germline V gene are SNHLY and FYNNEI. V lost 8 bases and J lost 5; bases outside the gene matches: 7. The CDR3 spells CASRGGGLETQYF. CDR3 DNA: TGTGCCAGCCGAGGCGGGGGGCTGGAGACCCAGTACTTC.